The following is a T cell receptor (beta chain) sequence with its context. Its cognate antigen is unknown. The source of the sample is a study of identical twins. V lost 1 base and J lost 7; bases outside the gene matches: 10. This CDR3 comprises 17 residues. The germline V gene has CDR1 SEHNR and CDR2 FQNEAQ (reference sequence). TCRdb itself ran the 5' RACE reads through MiXCR, one entry per CDR3 protein. The sample holds roughly 720,000 distinct CDR3 sequences, 15% to 20% seen once. Whole-study results and caveats: It was possible that invariant MAIT and iNKT cells partly confounded the zero-insertion analyses. Memory repertoires lacked the insertion deficit that abundant cord blood beta clonotypes showed.

The same sample was also used in a study of T cells expressing NK-cell markers. That work adds: Dominant NKG2C+ clonotype frequencies of about 1.0-8% of CD8+ T cells were measured in about six donors. Also leading the CD3+CD56-NKG2C+ fraction in several donors were these clonotypes.

The V gene is TRBV7-9, the J gene TRBJ2-2, with 9 bases identical to TRBD1. The TCR comes from a woman between 18 and 30 years old in good health. The sequenced sample was PBMCs. The CDR3 spells CASSLVYRGHLNGELFF. The DNA for the CDR3 is TGTGCCAGCAGCTTAGTCTACAGGGGGCATTTGAACGGGGAGCTGTTTTTT. Supplemented by reference TRBV7-9 and TRBJ2-2, the full variable domain reads DTGVSQNPRHKITKRGQNVTFRCDPISEHNRLYWYRQTLGQGPEFLTYFQNEAQLEKSRLLSDRFSAERPKGSFSTLEIQRTEQGDSAMYLCASSLVYRGHLNGELFFGEGSRLTVL.